The clone carrying this T cell receptor beta chain is categorized as medium-sized. This beta chain is a stray read from a library made for alpha chains; its abundance is not meaningful. Time point defined: sample taken at primary tumor resection. Extraction of whole RNA from tumor, nontumor lung or frozen PBMC preceded unsorted sequencing. MiXCR was run by TCRdb on the 5' RACE reads, yielding one entry per CDR3 protein. The sample has more than 6,500 distinct CDR3 sequences; approximately 3.8% are singletons. The V gene lost 6 bases and the J gene lost 7 bases, with 19 bases spanning the gap. Germline V lookup: CDR1 SGHRS, CDR2 YFSETQ. The CDR3 sequence is 14 residues long. The data were taken from a study of spatial heterogeneity in lung cancer. Study-wide context: As counted in raw reads, each unique TCR and UMI combination appeared more than ten times on average.

This sequence originates from a female donor with early-stage non-small cell lung cancer. Sequencing was performed on normal lung tissue next to the tumor, taken at surgery. The gene calls are TRBV5-1 and TRBJ1-1; perhaps TRBD1 as D (6 bases). Here the CDR3 reads CASKFQGKVGEAFF. Here the CDR3 DNA reads TGCGCCAGCAAATTTCAGGGGAAGGTGGGTGAAGCTTTCTTT.